Each of the 10 T cell receptor beta chains below was sequenced from the same sample in a study of molecular identifiers for immune sequencing clone quantification. TCRdb re-called the PCR reads with MiXCR, one entry per CDR3 protein. The sample shows 400,000 to 600,000 distinct CDR3 sequences, about a quarter of them seen only once. The sample comprised naive CD8+ T cells from blood, with Jurkat cell RNA spiked in. Subset of the sample: FACS-sorted CD8+CD4-CCR7+CD45RA+ naive T cells. Receptors were obtained from a human donor in good health. Some libraries in this study had Jurkat cell RNA spiked in.

The chain joins TRBV7-9 to TRBJ1-4; 10 bases are shared with TRBD1. Germline values: CDR1 SEHNR, CDR2 FQNEAQ (reference sequence). CDR3 size: 17 residues. V was pared by 3 bases and J by 2 bases, with 6 bases of the junction left unmatched. The CDR3 DNA reads TGTGCCAGCAGCTTCCTGGGACAGGGGCGGACTAATGAAAAACTGTTTTTT. The encoded protein is CASSFLGQGRTNEKLFF.

This clonotype was detected only a few times. The V and J genes are TRBV5-6 and TRBJ1-1; 9 bases map to TRBD1. The CDR3 loop spans 14 amino acids. Germline V gene lookup returns CDR1 SGHDT and CDR2 YYEEEE. V dropped 4 bases and J dropped 5; count of bases not matched to a gene: 6. The CDR3 protein is CASSTGTGLTEAFF. Here the CDR3 DNA reads TGTGCCAGCAGCACCGGGACAGGGTTGACTGAAGCTTTCTTT.

This chain joins TRBV5-4 and TRBJ1-3, with unresolved D. Trimming removed 1 base from V and 2 bases from J, with 10 bases in between. This CDR3 has 15 residues. Looked up from germline, CDR1 is SGHNT and CDR2 is YYREEE (reference sequence). For the CDR3, the DNA is TGTGCCAGCAGCTTGTTTTTGGATCCTGGAAACACCATATATTTT. Translated, it gives CASSLFLDPGNTIYF.

This clonotype showed up just a few times. V is TRBV9 and J is TRBJ2-2; no firm D call. In germline, CDR1 is SGDLS, CDR2 YYNGEE. This CDR3 contains 11 residues. The V end lost 7 bases, the J end lost 4 bases, and 5 bases lay between the germline ends. CDR3 nucleotides: TGTGCCAGCGGATCCACCGGGGAGCTGTTTTTT. As protein: CASGSTGELFF.

This sequence joins TRBV7-9 and TRBJ1-5; D call uncertain. Germline loops: CDR1 SEHNR, CDR2 FQNEAQ (reference sequence). This CDR3 region has 14 residues. V was pared by 5 bases and J by 2 bases, with 10 bases between. CDR3 sequence: CASSHSTGNQPQHF. For the CDR3, the DNA is TGTGCCAGCAGCCACTCCACAGGCAATCAGCCCCAGCATTTT.

As concerns this clonotype: Mismatch with germline at one junction end may stem from a read error. The chain couples TRBV7-9 to TRBJ2-7; no firm D call. This CDR3 spans 12 amino acids. Germline V lookup: CDR1 SEHNR, CDR2 FQNEAQ (reference sequence). CDR3 residues: CASSFGVEEQSF. DNA of the CDR3: TGTGCCAGCAGCTTTGGGGTAGAGGAGCAGTCCTTC.

This chain connects TRBV19 to TRBJ2-3, with 8 bases lining up with TRBD2. V shed 5 bases, J shed 2 bases, and the junction held 9 bases outside the gene matches. Germline-derived CDR1 and CDR2 are LNHDA and SQIVND (reference sequence). This CDR3 region has 16 residues. In DNA, the CDR3 is TGTGCCAGTAGTGTCCTCTTAGCGGGGTACACAGATACGCAGTATTTT. Its protein product is CASSVLLAGYTDTQYF.

This clonotype is a singleton in its sample. A read error may explain this, as a much larger clone is one base away. The missing conserved phenylalanine or tryptophan at the end of this CDR3 makes a read error likely. CDR3 bases: TGTGCCAGCAGCTTAGGTCCTGCGGGCACCTACGAGCAGTACATC. Translating gives CASSLGPAGTYEQYI. The genes are TRBV7-2 and TRBJ2-7; the D gene is possibly TRBD2 (5 bases). Between the trimmed V and J ends, which lost 1 base and 2 bases, there was a span of 12 bases. CDR1 and CDR2 (germline): SGHTA, FQGNSA. CDR3 length: 15 amino acids.

The table lists this clonotype with a few counts. The V call is TRBV19, the J call TRBJ2-5, with D uncertain. The CDR3 is 12 residues long. The germline gives CDR1 LNHDA, CDR2 SQIVND (reference sequence). Trimming removed 2 bases at V and 4 bases at J, with 5 bases between. DNA of the CDR3: TGTGCCAGTAGTATAAGAGGAGAGACCCAGTACTTC. This gives the protein CASSIRGETQYF. Filled out from reference TRBV19 and TRBJ2-5, the complete variable domain reads DGGITQSPKYLFRKEGQNVTLSCEQNLNHDAMYWYRQDPGQGLRLIYYSQIVNDFQKGDIAEGYSVSREKKESFPLTVTSAQKNPTAFYLCASSIRGETQYFGPGTRLLVL.

The chain recombines TRBV24-1 with TRBJ2-7; D not resolved. The germline V and J ends were trimmed by 3 bases and 2 bases, with 7 bases remaining between them. Germline V CDR1 and CDR2: KGHDR, SFDVKD. CDR3 length: 13 residues. CDR3: CATSDPDTYEQYF. The CDR3 DNA sequence: TGTGCCACCAGTGATCCCGACACCTACGAGCAGTACTTC.